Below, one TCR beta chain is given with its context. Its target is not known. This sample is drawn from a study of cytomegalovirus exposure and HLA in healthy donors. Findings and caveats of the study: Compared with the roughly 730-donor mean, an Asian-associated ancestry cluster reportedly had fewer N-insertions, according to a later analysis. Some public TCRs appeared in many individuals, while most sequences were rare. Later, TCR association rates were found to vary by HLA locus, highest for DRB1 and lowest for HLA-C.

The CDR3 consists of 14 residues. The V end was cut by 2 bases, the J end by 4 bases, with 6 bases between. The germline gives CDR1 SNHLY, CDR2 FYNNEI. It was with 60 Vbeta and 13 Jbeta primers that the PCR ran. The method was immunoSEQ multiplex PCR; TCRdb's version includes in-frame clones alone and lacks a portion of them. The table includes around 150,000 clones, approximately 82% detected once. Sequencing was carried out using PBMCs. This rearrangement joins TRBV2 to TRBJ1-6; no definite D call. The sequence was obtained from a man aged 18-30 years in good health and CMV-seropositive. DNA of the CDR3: TGTGCCAGCAGTGAACCCGGGTATAATTCACCCCTCCACTTT. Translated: CASSEPGYNSPLHF. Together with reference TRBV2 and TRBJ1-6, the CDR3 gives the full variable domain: EPEVTQTPSHQVTQMGQEVILRCVPISNHLYFYWYRQILGQKVEFLVSFYNNEISEKSEIFDDQFSVERPDGSNFTLKIRSTKLEDSAMYFCASSEPGYNSPLHFGNGTRLTVT.